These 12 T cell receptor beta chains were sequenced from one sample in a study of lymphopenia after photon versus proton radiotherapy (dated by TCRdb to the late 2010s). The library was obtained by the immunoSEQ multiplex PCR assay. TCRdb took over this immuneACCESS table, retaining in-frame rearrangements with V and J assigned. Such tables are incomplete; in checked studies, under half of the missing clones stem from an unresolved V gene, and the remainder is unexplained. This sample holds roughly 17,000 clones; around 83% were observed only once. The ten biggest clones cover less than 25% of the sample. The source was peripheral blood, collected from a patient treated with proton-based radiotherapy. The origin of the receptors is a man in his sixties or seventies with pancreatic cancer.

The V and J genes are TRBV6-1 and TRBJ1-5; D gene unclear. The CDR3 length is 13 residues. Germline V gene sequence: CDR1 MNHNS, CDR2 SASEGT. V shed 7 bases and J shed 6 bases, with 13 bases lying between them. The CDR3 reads CASNEAASQPQHF. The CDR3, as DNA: TGTGCCAGCAATGAGGCGGCGAGTCAGCCCCAGCATTTT.

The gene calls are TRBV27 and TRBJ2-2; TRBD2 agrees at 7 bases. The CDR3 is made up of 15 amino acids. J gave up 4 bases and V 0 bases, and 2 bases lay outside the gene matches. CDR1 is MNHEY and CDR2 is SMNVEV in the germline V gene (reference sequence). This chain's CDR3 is CASSLSGTTTGELFF. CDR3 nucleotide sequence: TGTGCCAGCAGTTTATCGGGGACTACCACCGGGGAGCTGTTTTTT.

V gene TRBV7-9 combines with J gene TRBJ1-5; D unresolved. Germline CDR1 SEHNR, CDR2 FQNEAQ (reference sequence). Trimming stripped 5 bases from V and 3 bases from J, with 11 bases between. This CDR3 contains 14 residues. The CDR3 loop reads CASSPGFSNQPQHF. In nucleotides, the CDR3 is TGTGCCAGCAGCCCTGGGTTCTCCAATCAGCCCCAGCATTTT.

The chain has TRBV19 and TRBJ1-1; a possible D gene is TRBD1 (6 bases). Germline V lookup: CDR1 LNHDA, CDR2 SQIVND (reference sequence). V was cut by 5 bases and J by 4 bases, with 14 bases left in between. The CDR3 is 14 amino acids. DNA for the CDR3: TGTGCCAGTAGTTGGCAGGGGACGAGCACTGAAGCTTTCTTT. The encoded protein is CASSWQGTSTEAFF.

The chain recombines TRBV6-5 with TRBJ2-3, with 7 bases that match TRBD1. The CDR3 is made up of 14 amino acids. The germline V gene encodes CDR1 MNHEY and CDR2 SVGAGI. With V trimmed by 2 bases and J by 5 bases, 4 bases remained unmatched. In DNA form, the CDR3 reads TGTGCCAGCAGTTACCGACAGGGACAAGATACGCAGTATTTT. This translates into CASSYRQGQDTQYF.

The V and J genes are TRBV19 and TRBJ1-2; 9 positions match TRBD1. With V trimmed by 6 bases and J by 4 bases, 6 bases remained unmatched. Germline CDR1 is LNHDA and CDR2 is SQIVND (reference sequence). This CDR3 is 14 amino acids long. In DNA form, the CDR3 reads TGTGCCAGTAGGAGGGACAGGGCGTCCTATGGCTACACCTTC. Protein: CASRRDRASYGYTF. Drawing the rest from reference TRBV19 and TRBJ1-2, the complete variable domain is DGGITQSPKYLFRKEGQNVTLSCEQNLNHDAMYWYRQDPGQGLRLIYYSQIVNDFQKGDIAEGYSVSREKKESFPLTVTSAQKNPTAFYLCASRRDRASYGYTFGSGTRLTVV.

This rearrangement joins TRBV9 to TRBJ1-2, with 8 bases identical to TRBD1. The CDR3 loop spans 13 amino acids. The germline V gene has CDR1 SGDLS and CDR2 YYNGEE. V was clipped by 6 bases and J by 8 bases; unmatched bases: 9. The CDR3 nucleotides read TGTGCCAGCAAAACCAGGGGGCGAGGGGGCTACACCTTC. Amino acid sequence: CASKTRGRGGYTF.

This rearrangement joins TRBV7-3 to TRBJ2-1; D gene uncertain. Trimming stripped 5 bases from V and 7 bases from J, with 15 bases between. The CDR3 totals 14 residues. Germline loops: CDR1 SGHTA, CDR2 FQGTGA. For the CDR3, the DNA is TGTGCCAGCAGCCCGTACCAGGAAGGAAATGAGCAGTTCTTC. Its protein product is CASSPYQEGNEQFF.

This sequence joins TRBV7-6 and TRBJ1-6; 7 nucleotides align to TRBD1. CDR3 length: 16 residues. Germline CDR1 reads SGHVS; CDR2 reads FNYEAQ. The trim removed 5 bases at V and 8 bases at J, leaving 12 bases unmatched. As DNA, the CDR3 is TGTGCCAGCAGCGCTCGACAGGGTATGGGGGATTCACCCCTCCACTTT. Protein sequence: CASSARQGMGDSPLHF.

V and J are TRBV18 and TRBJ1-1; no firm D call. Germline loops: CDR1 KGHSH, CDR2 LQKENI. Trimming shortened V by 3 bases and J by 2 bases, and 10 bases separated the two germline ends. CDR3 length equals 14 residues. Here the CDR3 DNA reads TGTGCCAGCTCACCTAGGCTAAGCAACACTGAAGCTTTCTTT. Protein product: CASSPRLSNTEAFF.

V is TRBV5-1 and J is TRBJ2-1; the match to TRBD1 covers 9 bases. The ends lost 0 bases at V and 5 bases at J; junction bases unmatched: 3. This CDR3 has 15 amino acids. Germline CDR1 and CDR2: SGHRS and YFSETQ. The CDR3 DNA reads TGCGCCAGCAGCTTGGGGACAGGGGCTCACAATGAGCAGTTCTTC. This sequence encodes CASSLGTGAHNEQFF.

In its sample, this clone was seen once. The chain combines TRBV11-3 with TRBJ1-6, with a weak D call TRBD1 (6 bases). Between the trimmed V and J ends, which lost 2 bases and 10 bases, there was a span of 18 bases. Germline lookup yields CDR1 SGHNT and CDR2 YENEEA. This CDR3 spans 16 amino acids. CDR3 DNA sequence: TGTGCCAGCAGCTTACAGGGGATGCGGCAAGAGTCACCCCTCCACTTT. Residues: CASSLQGMRQESPLHF.